This TCR beta chain originates from a study of CD8+ T cells in alopecia areata. Study-wide results and caveats: Sequencing of scalp samples also captures resident alphabeta T cells of normal skin.

The V end lost 0 bases, the J end lost 1 base, and 7 bases lay between the germline ends. Germline CDR1 SGDLS, CDR2 YYNGEE. CDR3 length: 14 amino acids. Sorting from PBMCs produced CD4+ and CD8+ T cells. RNA was extracted and reverse transcribed into cDNA as the sequencing template. Clones were read by immunoSEQ multiplex PCR, and TCRdb kept only the in-frame ones, dropping some. The sample carries 150,000 or so clones, more than 45% recorded once. This clone was observed a handful of times. Its matching antigen is unknown. The chain combines TRBV9 with TRBJ1-2; maybe TRBD1 (5 bases). The sequence derives from a human donor with alopecia areata. The sequences come from CD8+ T cells sorted from blood, collected at week 0. CDR3 sequence (DNA): TGTGCCAGCAGCGTAGGAGGGGATAACTATGGCTACACCTTC. As protein: CASSVGGDNYGYTF.